This TCR beta chain is drawn from a study of blood T cell repertoires in COVID-19. TCRdb's copy holds only in-frame clones and misses some; the assay was immunoSEQ multiplex PCR. This sample has fewer than 250,000 clones, with 87% found just once. Germline loops: CDR1 SGHVS, CDR2 FNYEAQ. V shed 5 bases and J 7 bases; nucleotides not matched to a gene: 5. This CDR3 is 14 amino acids long. Sequenced material: PBMCs or T cells enriched from blood (not recorded which). The source is a woman younger than 45 with acute COVID-19. The chain combines TRBV7-6 with TRBJ1-6, with TRBD1 identical over 7 bases. Here the CDR3 DNA reads TGTGCCAGCAGCCTGGACAGGCGGAATTCACCCCTCCACTTT. Protein sequence: CASSLDRRNSPLHF.